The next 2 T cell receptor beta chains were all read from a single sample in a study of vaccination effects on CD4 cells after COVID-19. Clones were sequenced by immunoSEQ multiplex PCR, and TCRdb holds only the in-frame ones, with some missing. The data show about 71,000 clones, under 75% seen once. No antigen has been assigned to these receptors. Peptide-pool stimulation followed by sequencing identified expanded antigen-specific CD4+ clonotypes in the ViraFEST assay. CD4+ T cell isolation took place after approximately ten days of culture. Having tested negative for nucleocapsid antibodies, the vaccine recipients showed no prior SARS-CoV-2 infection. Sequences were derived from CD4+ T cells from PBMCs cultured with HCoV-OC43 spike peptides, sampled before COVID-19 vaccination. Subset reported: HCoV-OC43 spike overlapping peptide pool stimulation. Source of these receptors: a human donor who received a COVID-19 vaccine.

The CDR3 is CASSPRGPDTIYF. CDR3 DNA: TGTGCCAGCTCACCTCGGGGGCCGGACACCATATATTTT. V and J are TRBV18 and TRBJ1-3; TRBD1 might be the D (6 bases). V lost 3 bases, J lost 8 bases, and 11 bases lay in between. CDR3 length: 13 residues. CDR1 and CDR2 (germline): KGHSH, LQKENI.

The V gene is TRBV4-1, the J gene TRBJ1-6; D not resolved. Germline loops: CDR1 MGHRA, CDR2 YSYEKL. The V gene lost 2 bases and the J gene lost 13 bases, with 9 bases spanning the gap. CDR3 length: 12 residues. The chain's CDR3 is CASSQTGSPLHF. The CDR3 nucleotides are TGCGCCAGCAGCCAAACCGGGAGTCCCCTCCACTTT.